This entry describes one T cell receptor (beta chain). Its antigen is unidentified. The source of the sample is a study of T cells in Graves' hyperthyroidism and ophthalmopathy. Across the whole study: Any treatment followed the collection of peripheral blood at initial diagnosis. Whole-study results and caveats: Most thyroid clonotypes with frequency above 0.001 were detected in blood. Ophthalmopathy was model-predicted a median approximately 6.9 months pre-onset.

TCR beta CDR3 regions were amplified from RNA transcripts. The HTBI primer set drove a first-round RT-PCR of the TCR CDR3. From the multiplex PCR reads, TCRdb called clonotypes with MiXCR, one entry per CDR3 protein. The profile covers some 500,000 distinct CDR3 sequences, with 13% to 15% appearing a single time and 15% to 20% taken by the ten largest. Stable Graves' hyperthyroidism denoted no ophthalmopathy progression over 18 months. The CDR3 is 16 amino acids. Germline CDR1 and CDR2: SGHTA and FQGNSA. J was trimmed by 9 bases and V by 4 bases; bases with no gene match: 7. Sequenced input: blood. The TCR originated in a woman aged 18-29 years with Graves' hyperthyroidism. This chain connects TRBV7-2 to TRBJ2-1; 15 bases match TRBD2. The CDR3 here is CASSSPGLAGGLEQFF. Written as DNA, the CDR3 is TGTGCCAGCAGCTCACCAGGACTAGCGGGAGGGCTTGAGCAGTTCTTC.